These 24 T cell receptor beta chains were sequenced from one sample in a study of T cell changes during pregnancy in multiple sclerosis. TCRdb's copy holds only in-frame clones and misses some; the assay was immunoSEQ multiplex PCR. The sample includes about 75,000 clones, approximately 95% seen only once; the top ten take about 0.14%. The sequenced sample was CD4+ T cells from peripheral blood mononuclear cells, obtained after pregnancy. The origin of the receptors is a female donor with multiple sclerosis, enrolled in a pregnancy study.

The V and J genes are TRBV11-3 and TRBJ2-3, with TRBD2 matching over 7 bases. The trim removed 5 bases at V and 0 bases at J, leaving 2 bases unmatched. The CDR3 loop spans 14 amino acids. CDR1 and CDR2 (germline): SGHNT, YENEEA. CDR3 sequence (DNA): TGTGCCAGCAGCCGTAGCGGGAGCACAGATACGCAGTATTTT. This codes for CASSRSGSTDTQYF.

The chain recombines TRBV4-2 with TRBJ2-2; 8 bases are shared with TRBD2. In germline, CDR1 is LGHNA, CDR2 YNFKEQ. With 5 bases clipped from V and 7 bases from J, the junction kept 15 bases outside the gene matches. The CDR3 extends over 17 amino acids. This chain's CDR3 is CASSIRTSREVGGELFF. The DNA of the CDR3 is TGTGCCAGCAGCATCCGGACTAGCCGGGAGGTCGGCGGGGAGCTGTTTTTT.

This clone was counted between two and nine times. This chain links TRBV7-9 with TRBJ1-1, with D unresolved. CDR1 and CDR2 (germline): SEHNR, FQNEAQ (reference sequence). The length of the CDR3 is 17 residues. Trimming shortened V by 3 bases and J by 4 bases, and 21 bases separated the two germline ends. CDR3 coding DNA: TGTGCCAGCAGCTTGGGCAGGACTCCAAGGGAGGGCACTGAAGCTTTCTTT. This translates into CASSLGRTPREGTEAFF.

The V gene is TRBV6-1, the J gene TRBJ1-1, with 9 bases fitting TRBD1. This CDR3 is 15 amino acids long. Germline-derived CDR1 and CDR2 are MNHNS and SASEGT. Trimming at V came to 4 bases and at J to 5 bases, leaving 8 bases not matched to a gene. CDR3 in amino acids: CASSVQQGARTEAFF. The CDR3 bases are TGTGCCAGCAGTGTACAACAGGGGGCGAGAACTGAAGCTTTCTTT.

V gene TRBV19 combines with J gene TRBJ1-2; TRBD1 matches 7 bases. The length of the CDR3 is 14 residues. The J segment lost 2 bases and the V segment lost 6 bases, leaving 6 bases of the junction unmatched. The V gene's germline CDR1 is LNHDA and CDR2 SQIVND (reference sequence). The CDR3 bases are TGTGCCAGTAGAAGACGACAGGGCAACTATGGCTACACCTTC. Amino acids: CASRRRQGNYGYTF.

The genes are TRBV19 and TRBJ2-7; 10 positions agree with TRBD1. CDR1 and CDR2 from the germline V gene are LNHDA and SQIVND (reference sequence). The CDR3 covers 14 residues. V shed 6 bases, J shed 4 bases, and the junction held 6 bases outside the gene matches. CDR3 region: CASRGTGEKYEQYF. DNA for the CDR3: TGTGCCAGTAGAGGGACAGGGGAGAAGTACGAGCAGTACTTC.

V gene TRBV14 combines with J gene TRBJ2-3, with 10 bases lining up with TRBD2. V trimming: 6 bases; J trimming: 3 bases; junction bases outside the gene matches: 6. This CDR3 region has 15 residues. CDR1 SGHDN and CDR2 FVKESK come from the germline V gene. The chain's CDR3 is CASSLAGVRTDTQYF. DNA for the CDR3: TGTGCCAGCAGTCTAGCGGGAGTGAGGACAGATACGCAGTATTTT.

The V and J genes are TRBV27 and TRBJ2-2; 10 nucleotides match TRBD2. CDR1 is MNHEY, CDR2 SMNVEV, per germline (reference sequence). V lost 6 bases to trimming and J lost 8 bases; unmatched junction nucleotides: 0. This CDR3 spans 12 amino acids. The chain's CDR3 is CASRLAGGELFF. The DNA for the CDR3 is TGTGCCAGCAGACTAGCGGGAGGGGAGCTGTTTTTT.

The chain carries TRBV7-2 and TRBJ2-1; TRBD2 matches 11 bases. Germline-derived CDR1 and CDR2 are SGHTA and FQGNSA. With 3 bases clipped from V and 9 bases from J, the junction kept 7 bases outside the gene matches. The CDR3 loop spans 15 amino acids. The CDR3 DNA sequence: TGTGCCAGCAGCTTGATGACTAGCGGGACTTCTGAGCAGTTCTTC. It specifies CASSLMTSGTSEQFF. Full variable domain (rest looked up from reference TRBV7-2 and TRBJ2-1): GAGVSQSPSNKVTEKGKDVELRCDPISGHTALYWYRQSLGQGLEFLIYFQGNSAPDKSGLPSDRFSAERTGGSVSTLTIQRTQQEDSAVYLCASSLMTSGTSEQFFGPGTRLTVL.

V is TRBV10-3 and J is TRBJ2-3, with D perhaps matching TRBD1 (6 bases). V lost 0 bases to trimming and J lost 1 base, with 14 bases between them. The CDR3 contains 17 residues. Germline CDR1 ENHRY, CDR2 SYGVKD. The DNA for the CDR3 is TGTGCCATCAGTGAGTCTTACTCTTCAGGGGGCACAGATACGCAGTATTTT. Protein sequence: CAISESYSSGGTDTQYF.

CDR3 residues: CASSIVPVSASANEQFF. The CDR3 nucleotides are TGTGCCAGTAGTATAGTCCCGGTTAGCGCGTCAGCAAATGAGCAGTTCTTC. This chain uses TRBV19 with TRBJ2-1, with D tentatively TRBD2 (5 bases). V lost 1 base to trimming and J lost 7 bases, with 20 bases between them. The CDR3 totals 17 residues. Germline-derived CDR1 and CDR2 are LNHDA and SQIVND (reference sequence).

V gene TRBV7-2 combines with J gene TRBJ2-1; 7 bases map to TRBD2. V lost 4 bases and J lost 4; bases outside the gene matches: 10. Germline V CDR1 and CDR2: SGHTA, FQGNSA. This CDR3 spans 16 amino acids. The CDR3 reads CASSSFPSGAYNEQFF. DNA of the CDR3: TGTGCCAGCAGCTCCTTCCCGAGCGGGGCTTACAATGAGCAGTTCTTC.

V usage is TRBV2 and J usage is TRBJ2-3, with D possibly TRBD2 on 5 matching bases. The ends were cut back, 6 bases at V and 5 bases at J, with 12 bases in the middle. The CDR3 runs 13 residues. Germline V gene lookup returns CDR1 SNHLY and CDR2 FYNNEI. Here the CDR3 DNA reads TGTGCCAGCAGCCAAGTGGGGAGAGATACGCAGTATTTT. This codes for CASSQVGRDTQYF.

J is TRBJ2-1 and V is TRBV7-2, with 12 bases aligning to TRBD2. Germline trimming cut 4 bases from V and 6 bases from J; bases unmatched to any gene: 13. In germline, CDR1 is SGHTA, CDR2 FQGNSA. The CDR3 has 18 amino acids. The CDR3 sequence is CASSSQTSGRLRFNEQFF. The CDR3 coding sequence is TGTGCCAGCAGCTCGCAAACTAGCGGGAGGCTCCGTTTCAATGAGCAGTTCTTC. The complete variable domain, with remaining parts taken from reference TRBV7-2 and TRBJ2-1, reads GAGVSQSPSNKVTEKGKDVELRCDPISGHTALYWYRQSLGQGLEFLIYFQGNSAPDKSGLPSDRFSAERTGGSVSTLTIQRTQQEDSAVYLCASSSQTSGRLRFNEQFFGPGTRLTVL.

CDR3 coding DNA: TGTGCCAGCAGGGGGGCGGGTGAAAAACTGTTTTTT. Its translation: CASRGAGEKLFF. The chain uses TRBV27 and TRBJ1-4; weak D call: TRBD1 (6 bases). Deletions cut 6 bases from V and 7 bases from J, with 9 bases between. Germline V lookup: CDR1 MNHEY, CDR2 SMNVEV (reference sequence). This CDR3 comprises 12 residues.

The DNA for the CDR3 is TGTGCCAGCAGTTTATGGGGCGGGAGCCGCTACAATGAGCAGTTCTTC. This codes for CASSLWGGSRYNEQFF. V usage is TRBV28 and J usage is TRBJ2-1, with 7 positions matching TRBD2. J was trimmed by 3 bases and V by 0 bases; bases with no gene match: 5. The CDR3 is made up of 16 amino acids. CDR1 is MDHEN and CDR2 is SYDVKM in the germline V gene.

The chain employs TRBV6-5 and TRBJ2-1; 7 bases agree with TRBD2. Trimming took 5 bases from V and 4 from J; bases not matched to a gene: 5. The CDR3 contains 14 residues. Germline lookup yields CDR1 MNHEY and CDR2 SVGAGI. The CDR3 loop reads CASSQSGAYNEQFF. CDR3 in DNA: TGTGCCAGCAGTCAGAGCGGGGCTTACAATGAGCAGTTCTTC.

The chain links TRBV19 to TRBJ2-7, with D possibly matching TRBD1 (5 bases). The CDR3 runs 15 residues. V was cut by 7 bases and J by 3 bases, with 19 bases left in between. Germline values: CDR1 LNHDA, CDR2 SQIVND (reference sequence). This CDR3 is CASKPRAGRNYEQYF. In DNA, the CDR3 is TGTGCCAGTAAACCTCGGGCAGGGCGAAACTACGAGCAGTACTTC.

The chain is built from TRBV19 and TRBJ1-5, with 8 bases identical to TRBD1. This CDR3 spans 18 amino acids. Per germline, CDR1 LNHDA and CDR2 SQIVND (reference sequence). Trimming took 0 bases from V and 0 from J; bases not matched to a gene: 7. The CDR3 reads CASSIEDRAFNSNQPQHF. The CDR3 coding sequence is TGTGCCAGTAGTATAGAGGACAGGGCCTTTAATAGCAATCAGCCCCAGCATTTT. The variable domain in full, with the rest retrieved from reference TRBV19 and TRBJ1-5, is DGGITQSPKYLFRKEGQNVTLSCEQNLNHDAMYWYRQDPGQGLRLIYYSQIVNDFQKGDIAEGYSVSREKKESFPLTVTSAQKNPTAFYLCASSIEDRAFNSNQPQHFGDGTRLSIL.

CDR3 sequence (DNA): TGCGCCAGCAGCTTGGCAGCGCGAGTCACAGATACGCAGTATTTT. This encodes CASSLAARVTDTQYF. V gene TRBV5-1 combines with J gene TRBJ2-3; D gene ambiguous. Trimming took 0 bases from V and 2 from J, leaving 10 bases between them. Germline CDR1 reads SGHRS; CDR2 reads YFSETQ. The CDR3 length is 15 residues.

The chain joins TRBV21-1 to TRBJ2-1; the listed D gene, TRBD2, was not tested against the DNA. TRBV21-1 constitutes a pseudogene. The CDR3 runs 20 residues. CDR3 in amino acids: CASSKKMWQGCGRRYHEQFF. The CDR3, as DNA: TGTGCCAGCAGCAAAAAGATGTGGCAGGGATGCGGGAGGCGATACCATGAGCAGTTCTTC.

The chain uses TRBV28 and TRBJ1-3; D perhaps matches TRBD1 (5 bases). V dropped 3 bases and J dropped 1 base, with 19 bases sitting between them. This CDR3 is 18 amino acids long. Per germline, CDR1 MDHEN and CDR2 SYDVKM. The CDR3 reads CASSFQGPFPSSGNTIYF. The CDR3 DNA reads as TGTGCCAGCAGTTTTCAGGGCCCCTTCCCTTCTTCTGGAAACACCATATATTTT.

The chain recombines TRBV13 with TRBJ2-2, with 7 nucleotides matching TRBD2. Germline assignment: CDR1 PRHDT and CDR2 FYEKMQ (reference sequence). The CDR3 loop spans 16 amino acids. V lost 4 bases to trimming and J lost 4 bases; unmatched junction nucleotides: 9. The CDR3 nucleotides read TGTGCCAGCAGCTCAACCGGGACTACCGTCACCGGGGAGCTGTTTTTT. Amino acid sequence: CASSSTGTTVTGELFF.

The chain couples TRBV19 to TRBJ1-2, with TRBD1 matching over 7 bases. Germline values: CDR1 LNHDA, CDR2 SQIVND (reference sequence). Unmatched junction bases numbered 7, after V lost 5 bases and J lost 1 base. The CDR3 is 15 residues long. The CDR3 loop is CASSLGTAGNYGYTF. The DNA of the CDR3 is TGTGCCAGTAGTCTCGGGACAGCTGGTAACTATGGCTACACCTTC.